This entry features one T cell receptor beta chain sequence. This specimen comes from a study of cytomegalovirus exposure and HLA in healthy donors. J lost 7 bases, V lost 0 bases, and 8 bases had no gene match. CDR3 length equals 15 residues. Germline loops: CDR1 SGHRS, CDR2 YFSETQ. With 60 Vbeta and 13 Jbeta primers, the PCR was carried out. Sequencing used immunoSEQ multiplex PCR; TCRdb keeps in-frame clones, though not all of them. The sample holds 100,000 or so clones, 70% to 80% seen once. The sample was PBMCs. The TCR originated in a woman aged 40 to 55 in good health and CMV-seropositive. The V call is TRBV5-1, the J call TRBJ1-2; 8 positions agree with TRBD1. Here the CDR3 reads CASSLDTGGPGGYTF. The DNA of the CDR3 is TGCGCCAGCAGCTTGGACACAGGGGGACCGGGTGGCTACACCTTC.